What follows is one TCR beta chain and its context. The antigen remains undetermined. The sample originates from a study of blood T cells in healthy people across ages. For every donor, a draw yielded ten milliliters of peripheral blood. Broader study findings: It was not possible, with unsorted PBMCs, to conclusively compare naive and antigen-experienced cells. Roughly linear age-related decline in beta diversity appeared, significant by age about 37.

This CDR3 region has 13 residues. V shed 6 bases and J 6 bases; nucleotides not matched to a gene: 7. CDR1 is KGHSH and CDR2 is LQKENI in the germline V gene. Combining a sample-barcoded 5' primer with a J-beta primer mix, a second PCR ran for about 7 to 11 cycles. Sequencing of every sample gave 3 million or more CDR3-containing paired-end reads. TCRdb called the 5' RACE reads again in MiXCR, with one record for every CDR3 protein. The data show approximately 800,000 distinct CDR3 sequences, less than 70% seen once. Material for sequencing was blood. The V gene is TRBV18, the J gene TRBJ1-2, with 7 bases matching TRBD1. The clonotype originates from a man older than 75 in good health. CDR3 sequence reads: CASSPDRLDGYTF. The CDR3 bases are TGTGCCAGCTCCCCGGACAGGTTGGATGGCTACACCTTC.